The rows below give T cell receptor beta chains drawn from one sample of a study of T-cell memory formation after mild COVID-19. TCRdb used MiXCR to reprocess the 5' RACE reads, holding one entry per CDR3 protein. The sample carries tens of thousands of distinct CDR3 sequences, 13% recorded once. The specimen was PBMCs or a T cell subset sorted from them (not recorded which). The receptors were gathered from an adult woman who had mild COVID-19 (a few samples of this study predate the infection). Cell type and time point are not known. CDR3s include the opening cysteine and the closing phenylalanine or tryptophan. D genes are given only for firm matches. Clone sizes are given selectively: once, few, many, or a class where the clone is expanded.

>NA|TRBJ2-3|TRBV12-3/TRBV12-4|NA
CASRWGRVTDTQYF
TGTGCCAGCAGATGGGGGCGGGTGACAGATACGCAGTATTTT
>TRBD1|TRBJ2-7|TRBV4-1|many
CASSPGVAGGYEQYF
TGCGCCAGCAGCCCTGGGGTAGCAGGGGGCTACGAGCAGTACTTC
>TRBD1|TRBJ1-1|TRBV5-1|NA
CASSAGTDLNTEAFF
TGCGCCAGCAGCGCCGGGACAGACCTGAACACTGAAGCTTTCTTT
>NA|TRBJ2-7|TRBV7-7|NA
CASSFAESGEQYF
TGTGCCAGCAGCTTTGCGGAAAGCGGCGAGCAGTACTTC
>TRBD2|TRBJ2-5|TRBV7-9|many
CASSLRVIASGAGGGDETQYF
TGTGCCAGCAGCTTACGGGTAATCGCTAGCGGGGCCGGAGGTGGGGACGAGACCCAGTACTTC
>TRBD1|TRBJ2-7|TRBV12-3/TRBV12-4|few
CASRGTGTDYEQYF
TGTGCCAGCAGGGGGACAGGAACGGACTACGAGCAGTACTTC
>NA|TRBJ2-7|TRBV21-1|few
CASSKATSAWREQYF
TGTGCCAGCAGCAAGGCAACTAGCGCGTGGAGAGAGCAGTACTTC
>TRBD1|TRBJ1-4|TRBV15|few
CATSRYSSQGADEKLFF
TGTGCCACCAGCAGATATTCTTCCCAGGGGGCGGATGAAAAACTGTTTTTT
>NA|TRBJ2-2|TRBV7-7|few
CASSFAHTGELFF
TGTGCCAGCAGCTTCGCCCACACCGGGGAGCTGTTTTTT
>NA|TRBJ2-3|TRBV27|NA
CASRPPGPDTQYF
TGTGCCAGCAGACCACCCGGCCCTGATACGCAGTATTTT
>NA|TRBJ1-2|TRBV10-3|few
CAISETVYGYTF
TGTGCCATCAGTGAAACGGTTTATGGCTACACCTTC
>NA|TRBJ2-3|TRBV11-3|few
CASSPMRGSSSTDTQYF
TGTGCCAGCAGCCCGATGAGAGGTTCGTCGAGCACAGATACGCAGTATTTT
>TRBD1|TRBJ1-6|TRBV5-1|NA
CASSLDTGDNSPLHF
TGCGCCAGCAGCTTGGATACAGGGGACAACTCACCCCTCCACTTT
>NA|TRBJ1-2|TRBV20-1|few
CSAREWDNYGYTF
TGCAGTGCTAGAGAATGGGATAACTATGGCTACACCTTC
>TRBD1|TRBJ2-4|TRBV7-9|NA
CASRPGQGPNIQYF
TGTGCCAGCAGACCTGGACAGGGCCCGAACATTCAGTACTTC
>NA|TRBJ2-1|TRBV6-5|NA
CASSSGGSSYNEQFF
TGTGCCAGCAGCTCAGGGGGGAGCTCCTACAATGAGCAGTTCTTC
>NA|TRBJ2-3|TRBV6-5|many
CASSYSKRGAGTDTQYF
TGTGCCAGCAGTTACTCGAAAAGGGGAGCAGGCACAGATACGCAGTATTTT
>NA|TRBJ2-7|TRBV12-3/TRBV12-4|few
CASRDGSYEQYF
TGTGCCAGCCGGGACGGTTCCTACGAGCAGTACTTC
>NA|TRBJ2-7|TRBV7-2|few
CASSPPSHEQYF
TGTGCCAGCAGCCCTCCGAGCCACGAGCAGTACTTC
>TRBD1|TRBJ1-5|TRBV13|few
CASSTGTGDSQPQHF
TGTGCCAGCAGCACAGGGACAGGGGATAGTCAGCCCCAGCATTTT
>NA|TRBJ2-7|TRBV10-3|few
CAMLDRDGSSYEQYF
TGTGCCATGCTTGACAGGGACGGGAGCTCCTACGAGCAGTACTTC
>TRBD2|TRBJ2-2|TRBV12-3/TRBV12-4|NA
CASSTLAGGTGELFF
TGTGCCAGCAGCACACTAGCGGGAGGGACCGGGGAGCTGTTTTTT
>TRBD2|TRBJ2-1|TRBV27|many
CASSPHAGLAGNEQFF
TGTGCCAGCAGTCCCCACGCGGGACTAGCGGGCAATGAGCAGTTCTTC
>TRBD2|TRBJ2-7|TRBV3-1|NA
CASSQEARTSGYEQYF
TGTGCCAGCAGCCAAGAAGCAAGGACTAGCGGCTACGAGCAGTACTTC
>NA|TRBJ2-2|TRBV29-1|NA
CSAEVGGMNTGELFF
TGCAGCGCCGAAGTGGGGGGAATGAACACCGGGGAGCTGTTTTTT
>NA|TRBJ1-1|TRBV25-1|NA
CASSAPPRYGNTEAFF
TGTGCCAGCAGTGCCCCTCCGAGGTACGGGAACACTGAAGCTTTCTTT
>NA|TRBJ2-1|TRBV27|few
CASSLSTRGEQFF
TGTGCCAGCAGTTTGTCTACGAGGGGTGAGCAGTTCTTC
>NA|TRBJ2-1|TRBV7-9|NA
CASSFRAGTGYNEQFF
TGTGCCAGCAGCTTCAGGGCCGGGACGGGCTACAATGAGCAGTTCTTC
>NA|TRBJ1-1|TRBV20-1|few
CSARGIGNTEAFF
TGCAGTGCTAGGGGGATCGGGAACACTGAAGCTTTCTTT